Each of the 21 T cell receptor beta chains below was sequenced from the same sample in a study of T cell responses to AZD1222 COVID-19 vaccine. Clones were sequenced by immunoSEQ multiplex PCR, and TCRdb holds only the in-frame ones, with some missing. This table has about 170,000 clones, just over 90% appearing once. Here the sequenced sample was peripheral blood, taken on day 0 of AZD1222 vaccination. Receptors originate from an adult in good health.

The J gene is TRBJ2-7, the V gene TRBV19; D gene unclear. CDR3 length: 14 residues. Per the germline V gene, CDR1 is LNHDA and CDR2 is SQIVND (reference sequence). The V end was cut by 3 bases, the J end by 1 base, with 10 bases between. For the CDR3, the DNA is TGTGCCAGTAGTATTTTGGGCACGTCCTACGAGCAGTACTTC. Encoded protein: CASSILGTSYEQYF.

This chain joins TRBV11-2 and TRBJ2-6; D unclear. CDR3 length equals 15 residues. Trimming cost V 3 bases and J 0 bases, with 6 bases left between them. Germline CDR1 SGHAT, CDR2 FQNNGV. In nucleotides, the CDR3 is TGTGCCAGCAGCTTCCGGATCTCTGGGGCCAACGTCCTGACTTTC. Its translation: CASSFRISGANVLTF.

The V call is TRBV6-2 or TRBV6-3, the J call TRBJ2-1; either TRBD1 or TRBD2 may supply D (5 bases each). V was cut by 4 bases and J by 3 bases, with 13 bases left in between. CDR3 size: 15 residues. The germline gives CDR1 MNHEY, CDR2 SVGEGT. For the CDR3, the DNA is TGTGCCAGCAGTTTCGGGACCCCGGGCTACAATGAGCAGTTCTTC. Amino acid sequence: CASSFGTPGYNEQFF.

The gene calls are TRBV24-1 and TRBJ2-5, with D tentatively TRBD1 or TRBD2 (7 bases each). The CDR3 extends over 14 amino acids. The germline V gene has CDR1 KGHDR and CDR2 SFDVKD. Trimming cost V 5 bases and J 4 bases, with 13 bases left between them. The CDR3 sequence: CATSVAGGGETQYF. The CDR3 DNA reads as TGTGCCACCAGTGTGGCAGGGGGGGGAGAGACCCAGTACTTC.

This clone was observed a single time. The V and J genes are TRBV5-1 and TRBJ1-4; D possibly corresponds to TRBD1 (6 bases). CDR3 length: 15 residues. Germline CDR1 reads SGHRS; CDR2 reads YFSETQ. V dropped 3 bases and J dropped 4 bases, with 13 bases sitting between them. This CDR3 reads CASSSTGNHNEKLFF. The CDR3 DNA sequence: TGCGCCAGCAGCTCAACAGGGAACCATAATGAAAAACTGTTTTTT.

The CDR3 sequence is CAWSVSGSGDEQFF. As DNA, the CDR3 is TGTGCCTGGAGTGTGTCAGGGTCGGGGGATGAGCAGTTCTTC. The chain recombines TRBV30 with TRBJ2-1; D might be TRBD2 (6 bases). This CDR3 region has 14 residues. V gave up 0 bases and J gave up 8 bases, with 14 bases separating them. Per the germline V gene, CDR1 is GTSNPN and CDR2 is SVGIG (reference sequence).

This sequence joins TRBV19 and TRBJ2-2; 12 positions match TRBD1. Germline V gene sequence: CDR1 LNHDA, CDR2 SQIVND (reference sequence). The CDR3 is 16 amino acids. V was clipped by 5 bases and J by 7 bases; unmatched bases: 8. The CDR3 region is CASSPPGQGAFGELFF. The CDR3 nucleotides are TGTGCCAGTAGTCCCCCGGGACAGGGGGCCTTCGGGGAGCTGTTTTTT.

The chain joins TRBV10-1 to TRBJ1-2; 9 bases map to TRBD1. From germline, CDR1 is WNHNN and CDR2 SYGVQD (reference sequence). The CDR3 extends over 13 amino acids. The J segment lost 7 bases and the V segment lost 4 bases, leaving 4 bases of the junction unmatched. The DNA for the CDR3 is TGCGCCAGCAGTGGGGACAGGGCGGCTGGCTACACCTTC. Translating it yields CASSGDRAAGYTF.

This sequence joins TRBV4-1 and TRBJ1-2, with D uncertain. Trimming left V 1 base short and J 7 bases short, with 19 bases between. The V gene's germline CDR1 is MGHRA and CDR2 YSYEKL. There are 16 residues in the CDR3. For the CDR3, the DNA is TGCGCCAGCAGCCAAGTCGCCGATTCCGTGGCCCTTGGCTACACCTTC. Its translation is CASSQVADSVALGYTF.

V and J are TRBV19 and TRBJ1-2; TRBD1 matches at 9 bases. The CDR3 length is 15 residues. CDR1 is LNHDA and CDR2 is SQIVND in the germline V gene (reference sequence). V dropped 3 bases and J dropped 4; count of bases not matched to a gene: 6. The CDR3 sequence is CASSMGGQGFYGYTF. The CDR3 DNA sequence: TGTGCCAGTAGTATGGGGGGACAGGGTTTCTATGGCTACACCTTC. Filled out from reference TRBV19 and TRBJ1-2, the complete variable domain reads DGGITQSPKYLFRKEGQNVTLSCEQNLNHDAMYWYRQDPGQGLRLIYYSQIVNDFQKGDIAEGYSVSREKKESFPLTVTSAQKNPTAFYLCASSMGGQGFYGYTFGSGTRLTVV.

The chain employs TRBV18 and TRBJ2-7; the match to TRBD2 covers 8 bases. CDR3 size: 16 residues. Unmatched junction bases numbered 7, after V lost 0 bases and J lost 3 bases. CDR1 is KGHSH, CDR2 LQKENI, per germline. The CDR3 DNA follows: TGTGCCAGCTCACCACCTAATAGCGGGAAGTACTACGAGCAGTACTTC. It translates to CASSPPNSGKYYEQYF.

Here the CDR3 reads CASSQAPGGPHGGSEQYF. The CDR3 DNA reads as TGTGCCAGCAGCCAAGCCCCAGGTGGTCCGCACGGGGGAAGCGAGCAGTACTTC. This chain connects TRBV3-1 (or the pseudogene TRBV3-2) to TRBJ2-7; D perhaps matches TRBD2 (6 bases). Germline V CDR1 and CDR2: LGHDT, YNNKEL (reference sequence). V was pared by 1 base and J by 6 bases, with 25 bases between. CDR3 length: 18 residues.

In this sample, this clone turned up once. The chain joins TRBV24-1 to TRBJ2-7; 9 nucleotides align to TRBD2. Germline CDR1 and CDR2: KGHDR and SFDVKD. The junction had 3 bases not matched to a gene; V was cut back by 4 bases and J by 3 bases. This CDR3 has 14 residues. In DNA, the CDR3 is TGTGCCACCAGTGACAGCGGGAGGTTCTACGAGCAGTACTTC. Translated: CATSDSGRFYEQYF.

V is TRBV2 and J is TRBJ1-4, with D perhaps TRBD1 (5 bases). Germline CDR1 is SNHLY and CDR2 is FYNNEI. V was clipped by 6 bases and J by 5 bases, with 16 bases between them. CDR3 length: 15 amino acids. CDR3 sequence (DNA): TGTGCCAGCAGACTAACAGGAGCCCAGAATGAAAAACTGTTTTTT. Protein: CASRLTGAQNEKLFF.

The V gene is TRBV6-2 or TRBV6-3, the J gene TRBJ2-1; 11 positions agree with TRBD2. After removal of 5 bases from V and 2 bases from J, the junction contained 8 bases not matched to a gene. CDR1 and CDR2 from the germline V gene are MNHEY and SVGEGT. CDR3 length equals 17 residues. This CDR3 reads CASSILPGLAAYNEQFF. The DNA for the CDR3 is TGTGCCAGCAGTATACTACCGGGACTAGCGGCCTACAATGAGCAGTTCTTC.

This rearrangement joins TRBV25-1 to TRBJ1-1; D might be TRBD1 (6 bases). Between the trimmed V and J ends, which lost 0 bases and 10 bases, there was a span of 12 bases. The CDR3 extends over 13 amino acids. Germline V gives CDR1 MGHDK, CDR2 SYGVNS. CDR3 DNA sequence: TGTGCCAGCAGTGAATATCAGGGGTCAGGAGCTTTCTTT. Its protein is CASSEYQGSGAFF.

As concerns this clone: A much larger clone is a single base away; this may be a read error. V and J are TRBV6-4 and TRBJ2-3; the match to TRBD2 covers 10 bases. Trimming removed 4 bases from V and 2 bases from J; junction bases left unmatched: 3. Germline V gene data show CDR1 as MRHNA and CDR2 as SNTAGT. This CDR3 spans 15 amino acids. This chain's CDR3 is CASSGGTSDTDTQYF. The CDR3 nucleotides read TGTGCCAGCAGTGGCGGGACTAGCGACACAGATACGCAGTATTTT.

CDR3 in amino acids: CASSPTGTSGNTIYF. The CDR3 nucleotides are TGTGCCAGCAGTCCGACAGGGACTTCTGGAAACACCATATATTTT. The V and J genes are TRBV27 and TRBJ1-3; 7 bases agree with TRBD1. The CDR3 covers 15 residues. CDR1 is MNHEY and CDR2 is SMNVEV in the germline V gene (reference sequence). Losses at the gene ends were 5 bases for V and 1 base for J; bases not matched to a gene: 5.

The chain uses TRBV19 and TRBJ2-1, with 10 bases matching TRBD2. This CDR3 has 17 amino acids. Trimming removed 5 bases from V and 3 bases from J; junction bases left unmatched: 10. Germline-derived CDR1 and CDR2 are LNHDA and SQIVND (reference sequence). CDR3 DNA sequence: TGTGCCAGTAGTCAGATCTTAGCGGGAGGTTTCTACAATGAGCAGTTCTTC. This encodes CASSQILAGGFYNEQFF.

The chain recombines TRBV30 with TRBJ1-2, with a weak D call TRBD1 (5 bases). V was pared by 1 base and J by 8 bases, with 8 bases between. Germline CDR1 GTSNPN, CDR2 SVGIG (reference sequence). This CDR3 has 11 residues. The CDR3 loop is CAWSDGGGYTF. DNA for the CDR3: TGTGCCTGGAGTGATGGGGGAGGCTACACCTTC.

This chain joins TRBV30 and TRBJ1-1; perhaps TRBD1 as D (5 bases). The CDR3 runs to 13 residues. CDR1 is GTSNPN and CDR2 is SVGIG in the germline V gene (reference sequence). V lost 4 bases to trimming and J lost 5 bases, with 14 bases between them. CDR3 DNA sequence: TGTGCCTGGAAGCAGGGAGGTGGGACTGAAGCTTTCTTT. Its translation is CAWKQGGGTEAFF.